Here is one T cell receptor beta chain with its context. This receptor's antigen is unknown. No quality values exist for individual bases; no much larger clone is one base distant. The sample is drawn from a study of blood T cell repertoires in COVID-19 (dated by TCRdb to the early 2020s). Study-wide context: Collaborator samples came from the United States, Italy and Spain and covered acute and convalescent phases of COVID-19. The prospective study material was composed of cDNA or gDNA derived from T cells, B-cell-depleted T cells, or PBMCs. Subjects who had been exposed to COVID-19, were actively infected with it, or had recovered from it provided the deeply sampled blood TCRbeta repertoires that made up the dataset. The repertoires were made available in a free public database intended to serve as a resource for research on the immune response to SARS-CoV-2. Samples were obtained from the ongoing ImmuneRACE study (first 160 participants) and from over a thousand subjects provided by 6 global collaborators. A de-identified subject ID, COVID-19 status, age in years and sex were almost always included in the sample metadata. Where available, HLA class I and class II types were taken from metadata supplied by the sample provider and were not determined by assay-based typing. Points the paper makes about the study in general: The amount of clinical and demographic metadata varied by source and participant and was provided uncurated.

TCRbeta CDR3 regions were amplified from genomic DNA using the immunoSEQ Assay, a bias-controlled multiplex PCR. The authors' analysis ran thus. The number of nucleated cells in each sample was estimated from the amplification of reference gene primers within the assay. To quantify the absolute abundance of each unique TCRbeta CDR3 rearrangement, sequence reads were collapsed and filtered. For each sample, productive Simpson clonality was calculated as the square root of Simpson's diversity index over productive rearrangements. TCRdb obtained this table from immuneACCESS and retained in-frame rearrangements with V and J assigned. These tables miss some clones; where compared with another copy, unresolved V genes account for less than half of the shortfall, and the remainder is unexplained. That table is the source of V, J and clone size, and D and trimming were worked out from the DNA. Counted in this sample were around 110,000 clones; over 60% of them appeared once. Over 4% of the sample rests with the top ten.

Whole blood was collected in K2EDTA tubes by collaborating institutions according to the institutions' own protocols. For TCRbeta analysis, collaborator samples were shipped as frozen whole blood, as isolated PBMCs, or as DNA extracted from either sample type. CDR1 and CDR2, per the germline V gene (reference sequence), are DFQATT and SNEGSKA. Taken from cysteine to phenylalanine, the CDR3 has 15 residues. The retained sequence is limited to the CDR3, 45 bases, with the frame set at the first base. V is trimmed back by 3 bases and J by 1 base, and the junction contains 3 bases that no gene match accounts for.

Recombination connected TRBV20-1 to TRBJ1-4; 9 of the junction bases match TRBD1. The sequenced sample was peripheral blood. The sequence derives from a man between 65 and 85 years old with acute or convalescent COVID-19. The CDR3 corresponds to CSASRQGVTNEKLFF. At the DNA level, the sequence is TGCAGTGCTAGTCGACAGGGGGTAACTAATGAAAAACTGTTTTTT.